The rows below give T cell receptor beta chains drawn from one sample of a study of cytotoxic CD8 clonotypes in ibrutinib-treated CLL. This table comes from immunoSEQ multiplex PCR, and its TCRdb copy is limited to in-frame clones, with some not included. The sample has about 300,000 clones; around 76% are singletons. The source material was PBMCs, sampled at disease progression, from a patient treated with ibrutinib. The receptors shown here come from a human donor with chronic lymphocytic leukemia. Both conserved end residues are part of each CDR3. A D gene is named only where the DNA matches it firmly. Clone sizes are given selectively: once, few, many, or a class where the clone is expanded.

TRBJ2-7	TRBV9	.	.	16	TGTGCCAGCAGCGTAGAGCCGGGAGTAGTTTCCTACGAGCAGTACTTC	CASSVEPGVVSYEQYF
TRBJ2-7	TRBV25-1	.	.	16	TGTGCCAGCAGTCCGCAGACAGGCCTGGCCGACTACGAGCAGTACTTC	CASSPQTGLADYEQYF
TRBJ2-7	TRBV28	once	.	12	TGTGCCAGCAGCAAGACAGTTTACGAGCAGTACTTC	CASSKTVYEQYF
TRBJ2-6	TRBV10-2	few	.	17	TGCGCCAGCAGTGGATATTGGGGGACCTCTGGGGCCAACGTCCTGACTTTC	CASSGYWGTSGANVLTF
TRBJ2-3	TRBV6-4	.	TRBD2	17	TGTGCCAGCAGTACACACCTAGCGGGGGGGCCCACAGATACGCAGTATTTT	CASSTHLAGGPTDTQYF
TRBJ2-1	TRBV5-4	.	TRBD2	18	TGTGCCAGCAGCCCCGGGACTAGCGGAACTATCGTTTTGTTTGAGCAGTTCTTC	CASSPGTSGTIVLFEQFF
TRBJ1-1	TRBV7-9	.	.	13	TGTGCCAGCAGCTTACTGGCGGGCGAGGAGACTTTCTTT	CASSLLAGEETFF
TRBJ2-5	TRBV7-9	few	.	12	TGTGCCAGCAGCGACGTAAGAGAGACCCAGTACTTC	CASSDVRETQYF
TRBJ1-6	TRBV11-2	.	.	12	TGTGCCAGCAGCTTTCCAAATTCACCCCTCCACTTT	CASSFPNSPLHF
TRBJ1-1	TRBV27	.	.	18	TGTGCCAGCAGTTTGAAGGGTCACAGGCGGGGCGTGAACACTGAAGCTTTCTTT	CASSLKGHRRGVNTEAFF
TRBJ1-5	TRBV6-5	.	TRBD1	15	TGTGCCAGCAGCACGACCGGGACAGGGTTTGGTCCCCAGCATTTT	CASSTTGTGFGPQHF
TRBJ1-1	TRBV7-6	.	.	16	TGTGCCAGCAGCCTAGGAAGCTGGACGGTTAACACTGAAGCTTTCTTT	CASSLGSWTVNTEAFF
TRBJ2-3	TRBV5-1	.	.	14	TGCGCCAGCAGCCGGGACATAAGCACAGATACGCAGTATTTT	CASSRDISTDTQYF
TRBJ2-6	TRBV5-6	few	.	15	TGTGCCAGCAGCCCCGAGGGGCCTGGGGCCAACGTCCTGACTTTC	CASSPEGPGANVLTF
TRBJ2-1	TRBV6-6	once	.	16	TGTGCCAGCAGTTACTTCGGGCAGGGATCCTACAATGAGCAGTTCTTC	CASSYFGQGSYNEQFF
TRBJ2-3	TRBV5-1	.	.	15	TGCGCCAGCAGCTTGGGGGAGTTGGAAACAGATACGCAGTATTTT	CASSLGELETDTQYF
TRBJ1-1	TRBV19	.	TRBD1	13	TGTGCCAGTAGTCGCTCCAGGGGGAATGAAGCTTTCTTT	CASSRSRGNEAFF
TRBJ2-7	TRBV7-3	.	.	15	TGTGCCAGCAGCTTAGGTTTTGGGGGAGCCTACGAGCAGTACTTC	CASSLGFGGAYEQYF
TRBJ1-3	TRBV5-4	.	TRBD1	14	TGTGCCAGCAGCGGACAGGGACCTGGAAACACCATATATTTT	CASSGQGPGNTIYF
TRBJ2-7	TRBV7-3	few	TRBD1	15	TGTGCCAGCAGCTTGACCTCGGGACAGCACTACGAGCAGTACTTC	CASSLTSGQHYEQYF
TRBJ1-2	TRBV6-1	.	.	13	TGTGCCAGCAGCTCCGGGACGTACTATGGCTACACCTTC	CASSSGTYYGYTF
TRBJ2-6	TRBV27	.	TRBD1	17	TGTGCCAGCAGTCACAGGGGCCCCTTCTCTGGGGCCAACGTCCTGACTTTC	CASSHRGPFSGANVLTF
TRBJ1-1	TRBV7-9	few	.	15	TGTGCCAGCAGCCTACGTAACAGGAGCCTAGCTGAAGCTTTCTTT	CASSLRNRSLAEAFF
TRBJ2-7	TRBV4-3	once	TRBD2	17	TGCGCCAGCAGCCAAGATCCCCCACTAGCGGGATTCCACGAGCAGTACTTC	CASSQDPPLAGFHEQYF
TRBJ1-1	TRBV7-6	.	.	15	TGTGCCAGCAGCTTAGAGGGTAGCGTGTACACTGAAGCTTTCTTT	CASSLEGSVYTEAFF
TRBJ2-1	TRBV9	.	.	18	TGTGCCAGCAGCGTAGGAGGGCCAGCGCTGAGCTCCTACAATGAGCAGTTCTTC	CASSVGGPALSSYNEQFF
TRBJ1-1	TRBV25-1	.	.	15	TGTGCCAGCAGTTACAATTTGGGGATTCCCAACGTGGCTTTCTTT	CASSYNLGIPNVAFF
TRBJ1-4	TRBV5-5	.	.	13	TGTGCCAGCAGCCGGGACAATAATGAAAAACTGTTTTTT	CASSRDNNEKLFF
TRBJ1-4	TRBV27	few	.	15	TGTGCCAGCAGTTTTCACTGGCAGGCCCATGAAAAACTGTTTTTT	CASSFHWQAHEKLFF
TRBJ1-5	TRBV19	few	.	14	TGTGCCAGTAGTATATCGACGGGGAGGCCGCCCCAGCATTTT	CASSISTGRPPQHF
TRBJ1-1	TRBV7-2	.	TRBD1	14	TGTGCCAGCAGCACACGACAGGGGAACACTGAAGCTTTCTTT	CASSTRQGNTEAFF
TRBJ2-1	TRBV11-2	.	TRBD1	14	TGTGCCAGCAGCTTGACAGGGGGTAACGATGAGCAGTTCTTC	CASSLTGGNDEQFF
TRBJ2-7	TRBV10-3	.	TRBD2	14	TGTGCCATCAGTGAAGGACTAGCGGTCTACGAGCAGTACTTC	CAISEGLAVYEQYF
TRBJ2-7	TRBV28	few	.	15	TGTGCCAGCATTAGTGAGGCGCGAGGGTCCTACGAGCAGTACTTC	CASISEARGSYEQYF
TRBJ1-2	TRBV5-3	.	TRBD1	13	TGTGCCAGAAGCTGCACAGGGGGCAGGGGCTACACCTTC	CARSCTGGRGYTF
TRBJ1-3	TRBV6-5	.	TRBD1	13	TGTGCCAGCAGTTACCAGAGCCGGGACAGGGAAGTGTTT	CASSYQSRDREVF
TRBJ2-1	TRBV7-9	once	TRBD2	15	TGTGCCAGCAGCTGGACTAGCGGGATTGGCAATGAGCAGTTCTTC	CASSWTSGIGNEQFF
TRBJ2-1	TRBV11-2	.	.	11	TGTGCCAGCAGCTCGGGCAATGAGCAGTTCTTC	CASSSGNEQFF
TRBJ2-5	TRBV11-3	few	.	16	TGTGCCAGCAGCCTCGGACCGGGGAGTGGGCAAGAGACCCAGTACTTC	CASSLGPGSGQETQYF
TRBJ2-7	TRBV6-6	.	TRBD2	14	TGTGCCAGCAGTTATGGGCGGGAGGTCTACGAGCAGTACTTC	CASSYGREVYEQYF
TRBJ1-2	TRBV27	.	.	14	TGTGCCAGCAGTCCACGAGGACAGAACTATGGCTACACCTTC	CASSPRGQNYGYTF
TRBJ1-3	TRBV7-8	few	.	14	TGTGCCAGCAGCCCGGACAGCGCAGGAAACACCATATATTTT	CASSPDSAGNTIYF
TRBJ2-4	TRBV5-1	.	.	15	TGCGCCAGCAGCTTGCTCGGGGGCCGAGAAAACATTCAGTACTTC	CASSLLGGRENIQYF
TRBJ2-7	TRBV5-1	.	.	14	TGCGCCAGCAGCTTGACGCTGGGGCCCAGTGTGCAGTACTTC	CASSLTLGPSVQYF
TRBJ1-2	TRBV5-6	few	.	13	TGTGCCAGCAGCTTGGTTACGCTCTATGGCTACACCTTC	CASSLVTLYGYTF